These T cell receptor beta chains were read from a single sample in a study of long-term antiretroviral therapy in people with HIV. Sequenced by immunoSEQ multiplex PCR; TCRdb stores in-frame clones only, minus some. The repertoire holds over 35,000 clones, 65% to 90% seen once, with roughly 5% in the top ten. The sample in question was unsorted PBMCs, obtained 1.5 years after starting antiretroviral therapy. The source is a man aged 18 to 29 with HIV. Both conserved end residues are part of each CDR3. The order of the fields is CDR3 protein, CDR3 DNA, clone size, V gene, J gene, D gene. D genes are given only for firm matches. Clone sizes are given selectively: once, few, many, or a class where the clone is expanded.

CDR3 protein: CASSTTPDNRPDGNTIYF; CDR3 DNA: TGTGCCAGCAGTACTACCCCCGACAACCGGCCTGACGGAAACACCATATATTTT; clone size: NA; V gene: TRBV6-9; J gene: TRBJ1-3; D gene: NA
CDR3 protein: CASSPTAASTDTQYF; CDR3 DNA: TGTGCCAGCAGCCCCACGGCGGCTAGCACAGATACGCAGTATTTT; clone size: NA; V gene: TRBV28; J gene: TRBJ2-3; D gene: NA
CDR3 protein: CASNGFSGTPTDTQYF; CDR3 DNA: TGTGCCAGCAATGGATTTAGCGGGACACCCACAGATACGCAGTATTTT; clone size: NA; V gene: TRBV9; J gene: TRBJ2-3; D gene: TRBD2
CDR3 protein: CASSTYAAKPTQYF; CDR3 DNA: TGTGCCAGCAGCACATACGCCGCCAAGCCGACCCAGTACTTC; clone size: NA; V gene: TRBV7-6; J gene: TRBJ2-5; D gene: NA
CDR3 protein: CAWILSGGLGDTQYF; CDR3 DNA: TGTGCCTGGATTTTATCCGGGGGCCTGGGAGATACGCAGTATTTT; clone size: NA; V gene: TRBV30; J gene: TRBJ2-3; D gene: NA
CDR3 protein: CASSYSRGLDTEAFF; CDR3 DNA: TGTGCCAGCAGTTACTCCAGGGGCTTGGACACTGAAGCTTTCTTT; clone size: NA; V gene: TRBV6-5; J gene: TRBJ1-1; D gene: NA
CDR3 protein: CASSLAPTSSSYEQYF; CDR3 DNA: TGTGCCAGCAGCTTAGCCCCGACTAGTAGTTCCTACGAGCAGTACTTC; clone size: NA; V gene: TRBV11-2; J gene: TRBJ2-7; D gene: NA
CDR3 protein: CASSEAGKSYNEQFF; CDR3 DNA: TGTGCCAGCAGCGAGGCTGGAAAATCCTACAATGAGCAGTTCTTC; clone size: once; V gene: TRBV6-6; J gene: TRBJ2-1; D gene: NA
CDR3 protein: CASSEGQFYGYTF; CDR3 DNA: TGTGCCAGCAGTGAGGGCCAGTTCTATGGCTACACCTTC; clone size: NA; V gene: TRBV2; J gene: TRBJ1-2; D gene: NA
CDR3 protein: CASSLVSREGLGEQYF; CDR3 DNA: TGTGCCAGCAGCTTAGTCTCCCGGGAGGGCCTCGGTGAGCAGTACTTC; clone size: few; V gene: TRBV7-2; J gene: TRBJ2-7; D gene: TRBD2
CDR3 protein: CASSLTAGGPDTQYF; CDR3 DNA: TGCGCCAGCAGCTTGACAGCGGGAGGGCCGGATACGCAGTATTTT; clone size: NA; V gene: TRBV5-1; J gene: TRBJ2-3; D gene: TRBD2
CDR3 protein: CASSWTGTNEKLFF; CDR3 DNA: TGTGCCAGCAGTTGGACAGGAACTAATGAAAAACTGTTTTTT; clone size: NA; V gene: TRBV28; J gene: TRBJ1-4; D gene: TRBD1
CDR3 protein: CASRRPENTEAFF; CDR3 DNA: TGTGCCAGCCGCCGACCCGAGAACACTGAAGCTTTCTTT; clone size: few; V gene: TRBV7-9; J gene: TRBJ1-1; D gene: NA
CDR3 protein: CAWSPLGPTYEQYF; CDR3 DNA: TGTGCCTGGAGTCCCCTGGGGCCCACCTACGAGCAGTACTTC; clone size: NA; V gene: TRBV30; J gene: TRBJ2-7; D gene: NA
CDR3 protein: CASRHRDSAYEQYF; CDR3 DNA: TGTGCCAGCAGACACCGGGACTCGGCTTACGAGCAGTACTTC; clone size: few; V gene: TRBV6-6; J gene: TRBJ2-7; D gene: NA
CDR3 protein: CASSYEQYF; CDR3 DNA: TGTGCCAGCAGCTACGAGCAGTACTTC; clone size: NA; V gene: TRBV6-1; J gene: TRBJ2-7; D gene: NA
CDR3 protein: CASSPRNLGTEAFF; CDR3 DNA: TGTGCCAGCTCACCGCGGAATTTGGGCACTGAAGCTTTCTTT; clone size: NA; V gene: TRBV18; J gene: TRBJ1-1; D gene: NA
CDR3 protein: CASRRQGRREAQYF; CDR3 DNA: TGTGCCAGCAGGCGACAGGGGAGGCGGGAGGCCCAGTACTTC; clone size: NA; V gene: TRBV28; J gene: TRBJ2-5; D gene: NA
CDR3 protein: CARSFGDEQFF; CDR3 DNA: TGTGCCAGAAGCTTCGGCGATGAGCAGTTCTTC; clone size: NA; V gene: TRBV5-3; J gene: TRBJ2-1; D gene: NA
CDR3 protein: CASSPQITNNEQFF; CDR3 DNA: TGTGCCAGCTCACCACAGATTACTAACAATGAGCAGTTCTTC; clone size: NA; V gene: TRBV18; J gene: TRBJ2-1; D gene: NA
CDR3 protein: CASSRRADLNTGELFF; CDR3 DNA: TGTGCCAGCAGCCGCCGGGCGGACCTGAACACCGGGGAGCTGTTTTTT; clone size: NA; V gene: TRBV7-8; J gene: TRBJ2-2; D gene: NA
CDR3 protein: CASSQPHAGVENTEAFF; CDR3 DNA: TGCGCCAGCAGCCAGCCTCACGCGGGGGTGGAGAACACTGAAGCTTTCTTT; clone size: few; V gene: TRBV4-3; J gene: TRBJ1-1; D gene: NA
CDR3 protein: CASSRDRRYGYTF; CDR3 DNA: TGTGCCAGTAGTCGAGACAGGCGGTATGGCTACACCTTC; clone size: NA; V gene: TRBV19; J gene: TRBJ1-2; D gene: NA
CDR3 protein: CAWNLRGGEQYF; CDR3 DNA: TGTGCCTGGAACCTAAGGGGGGGCGAGCAGTACTTC; clone size: NA; V gene: TRBV30; J gene: TRBJ2-7; D gene: NA
CDR3 protein: CASSIIQGEAFF; CDR3 DNA: TGTGCCAGCTCAATCATTCAGGGTGAAGCTTTCTTT; clone size: NA; V gene: TRBV19; J gene: TRBJ1-1; D gene: NA
CDR3 protein: CASSEKREGLKTQYF; CDR3 DNA: TGCGCCAGCAGTGAGAAGCGGGAGGGGTTGAAGACCCAGTACTTC; clone size: NA; V gene: TRBV10-1; J gene: TRBJ2-5; D gene: TRBD2
CDR3 protein: CATSRAGTGSGNTIYF; CDR3 DNA: TGTGCCACCAGCAGGGCCGGGACAGGGTCTGGAAACACCATATATTTT; clone size: NA; V gene: TRBV15; J gene: TRBJ1-3; D gene: TRBD1
CDR3 protein: CASSLVSGAYEQYF; CDR3 DNA: TGTGCCAGCAGCTTAGTTTCGGGGGCTTACGAGCAGTACTTC; clone size: NA; V gene: TRBV7-2; J gene: TRBJ2-7; D gene: NA
CDR3 protein: CASGDRGTDTQYF; CDR3 DNA: TGTGCCAGCGGAGACAGGGGCACAGATACGCAGTATTTT; clone size: NA; V gene: TRBV7-9; J gene: TRBJ2-3; D gene: TRBD1
CDR3 protein: CASSPHRGGESYNEQFF; CDR3 DNA: TGTGCCAGCAGCCCCCACCGAGGGGGAGAAAGCTACAATGAGCAGTTCTTC; clone size: NA; V gene: TRBV5-8; J gene: TRBJ2-1; D gene: NA
CDR3 protein: CASSRGSYEQYF; CDR3 DNA: TGTGCCAGCAGCCGCGGGAGCTACGAGCAGTACTTC; clone size: once; V gene: TRBV13; J gene: TRBJ2-7; D gene: TRBD2
CDR3 protein: CASSQEGLNYGYTF; CDR3 DNA: TGCGCCAGCAGCCAAGAAGGCCTTAACTATGGCTACACCTTC; clone size: NA; V gene: TRBV4-3; J gene: TRBJ1-2; D gene: NA
CDR3 protein: CATGLVFNEQFF; CDR3 DNA: TGTGCCACCGGACTAGTTTTCAATGAGCAGTTCTTC; clone size: NA; V gene: TRBV7-9; J gene: TRBJ2-1; D gene: TRBD2
CDR3 protein: CASSPPAGFGEQFF; CDR3 DNA: TGTGCCAGCTCACCACCGGCAGGCTTTGGTGAGCAGTTCTTC; clone size: NA; V gene: TRBV18; J gene: TRBJ2-1; D gene: NA
CDR3 protein: CSVTGTVDGYTF; CDR3 DNA: TGCAGCGTGACCGGGACAGTCGATGGCTACACCTTC; clone size: NA; V gene: TRBV29-1; J gene: TRBJ1-2; D gene: TRBD1
CDR3 protein: CASSGDTQYF; CDR3 DNA: TGTGCCAGCAGCGGAGATACGCAGTATTTT; clone size: NA; V gene: TRBV9; J gene: TRBJ2-3; D gene: NA
CDR3 protein: CASSHSRGLVTDTQYF; CDR3 DNA: TGCGCCAGCAGCCACTCCAGGGGGCTAGTCACAGATACGCAGTATTTT; clone size: once; V gene: TRBV5-1; J gene: TRBJ2-3; D gene: TRBD1
CDR3 protein: CAISIEDSQETQYF; CDR3 DNA: TGTGCCATCAGTATAGAGGACAGCCAAGAGACCCAGTACTTC; clone size: once; V gene: TRBV28; J gene: TRBJ2-5; D gene: NA
CDR3 protein: CASGGFPSHIGPWRYF; CDR3 DNA: TGTGCCAGCGGAGGATTCCCATCCCATATCGGACCTTGGAGGTACTTC; clone size: NA; V gene: TRBV9; J gene: TRBJ2-7; D gene: NA
CDR3 protein: CASSPRADSSYNEQFF; CDR3 DNA: TGTGCCAGCAGCCCGAGGGCGGACAGCTCCTACAATGAGCAGTTCTTC; clone size: NA; V gene: TRBV11-2; J gene: TRBJ2-1; D gene: NA
CDR3 protein: CASSRTSSTYEQYF; CDR3 DNA: TGTGCCAGCAGTCGGACGTCGAGCACCTACGAGCAGTACTTC; clone size: NA; V gene: TRBV5-6; J gene: TRBJ2-7; D gene: NA
CDR3 protein: CASSQGQGPDTQYF; CDR3 DNA: TGCGCCAGCAGCCAGGGACAGGGCCCCGATACGCAGTATTTT; clone size: NA; V gene: TRBV4-3; J gene: TRBJ2-3; D gene: TRBD1
CDR3 protein: CASRKSSRENNEQFF; CDR3 DNA: TGTGCCAGTAGGAAGTCGTCGCGGGAAAACAATGAGCAGTTCTTC; clone size: NA; V gene: TRBV19; J gene: TRBJ2-1; D gene: NA
CDR3 protein: CASSLEGTGVGTDTQYF; CDR3 DNA: TGTGCCAGCAGCTTAGAAGGCACAGGCGTGGGCACAGATACGCAGTATTTT; clone size: NA; V gene: TRBV7-9; J gene: TRBJ2-3; D gene: NA
CDR3 protein: CASSQGPSGDEQYF; CDR3 DNA: TGCGCCAGCAGCCAGGGACCTTCAGGGGACGAGCAGTACTTC; clone size: NA; V gene: TRBV4-3; J gene: TRBJ2-7; D gene: NA
CDR3 protein: CSASDKGGQETQYF; CDR3 DNA: TGCAGCGCCTCGGACAAGGGGGGCCAAGAGACCCAGTACTTC; clone size: once; V gene: TRBV29-1; J gene: TRBJ2-5; D gene: NA
CDR3 protein: CASSVSQGYEQYF; CDR3 DNA: TGTGCCAGCAGTGTATCACAGGGATACGAGCAGTACTTC; clone size: few; V gene: TRBV27; J gene: TRBJ2-7; D gene: NA
CDR3 protein: CASSSPRAGFARTIYF; CDR3 DNA: TGTGCCAGCAGTTCCCCCCGGGCGGGCTTCGCGCGGACCATATATTTT; clone size: NA; V gene: TRBV11-2; J gene: TRBJ1-3; D gene: NA
CDR3 protein: CASITLLKTGLYNEQFF; CDR3 DNA: TGTGCCAGCATCACACTACTGAAGACAGGCCTGTACAATGAGCAGTTCTTC; clone size: NA; V gene: TRBV21-1; J gene: TRBJ2-1; D gene: NA
CDR3 protein: CASSGTGRNTEAFF; CDR3 DNA: TGTGCCAGCAGCGGGACAGGGAGGAACACTGAAGCTTTCTTT; clone size: NA; V gene: TRBV5-6; J gene: TRBJ1-1; D gene: TRBD1